Listed here are 2 T cell receptor beta chains from one sample, sequenced in a study of shared clonotypes between healthy human individuals. Sequenced by immunoSEQ multiplex PCR; TCRdb stores in-frame clones only, minus some. The sample records millions of clones, approximately 93% being singletons. What was sequenced was naive CD4+ T cells from PBMCs. Subset: CD45RA+ positively selected. These receptors came from a man aged 18 to 30 in good health. Some clones in this sample may be carry-over from other donors' samples.

The V gene is TRBV29-1, the J gene TRBJ2-3; no clear D gene. V was trimmed by 6 bases and J by 5 bases, leaving 6 bases between them. Germline V gives CDR1 SQVTM, CDR2 ANQGSEA. The CDR3 is 10 amino acids. The CDR3 loop is CSVGVDTQYF. Written as DNA, the CDR3 is TGCAGCGTAGGAGTAGATACGCAGTATTTT.

This clone was picked up one time. The chain joins TRBV15 to TRBJ1-1; TRBD1 is a possible D gene (5 bases). Per germline, CDR1 LNHNV and CDR2 YYDKDF (reference sequence). The CDR3 has 16 amino acids. Trimming removed 6 bases from V and 2 bases from J, with 19 bases in between. Written as DNA, the CDR3 is TGTGCCACCAGATTCGGTGTGGGGGAGGAAAACACTGAAGCTTTCTTT. This encodes CATRFGVGEENTEAFF.